The rows below give T cell receptor beta chains drawn from one sample of a study of T cells in narcolepsy. Clones were read by immunoSEQ multiplex PCR, and TCRdb kept only the in-frame ones, dropping some. The sample holds 15,000 to 20,000 clones; 65% to 90% are singletons and the top ten take under 0.8%. Sequencing used memory (CD45RA-) CD4+ T cells from blood. These receptors all stem from a human donor in good health. Each CDR3 is given with its conserved first and last residue. A D gene is named only where the DNA matches it firmly. The listing skips clone size in some rows; elsewhere it reads once, few, many or a size class.

DNA | CDR3 | D | J | V | size
TGTGCCAGCAGTATAGCGAGTGGGGCTGAAGCTTTCTTT | CASSIASGAEAFF | - | TRBJ1-1 | TRBV6-6 | -
TGTGCCAGCTCACAGGGGGCTACAAGAAATAATTCACCCCTCCACTTT | CASSQGATRNNSPLHF | TRBD1 | TRBJ1-6 | TRBV18 | -
TGTGCCAGCAGCCGACAGGATAACTATGGCTACACCTTC | CASSRQDNYGYTF | - | TRBJ1-2 | TRBV6-5 | -
TGTGCCAGCAGCCGTACCCGATCCGGGGAGCTGTTTTTT | CASSRTRSGELFF | - | TRBJ2-2 | TRBV7-6 | -
TGCGCCAGCAGACATCTAGGAGGGGTGAACACCGGGGAGCTGTTTTTT | CASRHLGGVNTGELFF | - | TRBJ2-2 | TRBV4-3 | -
TGTGCCAGCAGCTTAGCAGGCGGGGGAGCCTCTGGGGCCAACGTCCTGACTTTC | CASSLAGGGASGANVLTF | TRBD2 | TRBJ2-6 | TRBV7-2 | -
TGTGCCAGCAGGGGACCGAGGGACTTGGAAAAACTGTTTTTT | CASRGPRDLEKLFF | - | TRBJ1-4 | TRBV2 | -
TGTGCTAGCAGCTTAGGAGGTAGCGGGGGGGCCCGAGAGACCCAGTACTTC | CASSLGGSGGARETQYF | TRBD2 | TRBJ2-5 | TRBV7-7 | -
TGTGCCAGCAGCCCGGGCGGGACTAGCGGGAGGGGATCCTACAATGAGCAGTTCTTC | CASSPGGTSGRGSYNEQFF | TRBD2 | TRBJ2-1 | TRBV7-2 | -
TGTGCCAGCAGCCCGACCAGGACCATGAACACTGAAGCTTTCTTT | CASSPTRTMNTEAFF | - | TRBJ1-1 | TRBV11-3 | -
TGTGCCAGCAGCTTAGAGACTAGCGGGAGTATCCATGAGCAGTTCTTC | CASSLETSGSIHEQFF | TRBD2 | TRBJ2-1 | TRBV7-2 | -
TGTGCCAGCAGTTCCCAACCGGACAGGGGTTACACCTTC | CASSSQPDRGYTF | TRBD1 | TRBJ1-2 | TRBV6-1 | -
TGTGCCAGCAGCGAATGGGGGTTATCGACTGGGGCCAACGTCCTGACTTTC | CASSEWGLSTGANVLTF | - | TRBJ2-6 | TRBV6-1 | few
TGTGCCAGCAGCGTAGGGGCGGGAGGGCCTCGCGAGCAGTACTTC | CASSVGAGGPREQYF | TRBD2 | TRBJ2-7 | TRBV9 | once
TGTGCCAGCAGCTTAGTATCCCACGGACGGACCTATGGCTACACCTTC | CASSLVSHGRTYGYTF | - | TRBJ1-2 | TRBV11-3 | once
TGCGCCAGCAGCCTGGGGACAGGGGGCGAAAAACTGTTTTTT | CASSLGTGGEKLFF | TRBD1 | TRBJ1-4 | TRBV5-1 | once
TGTGCCAGCAAAACGAAACCGAACACTGAAGCTTTCTTT | CASKTKPNTEAFF | - | TRBJ1-1 | TRBV7-8 | -
TGTGCCATCAGTGCGGAAAGGAACTATGGCTACACCTTC | CAISAERNYGYTF | - | TRBJ1-2 | TRBV10-3 | -
TGTGCCTGGGGAAACCGGGATTATGGCTACACCTTC | CAWGNRDYGYTF | - | TRBJ1-2 | TRBV30 | -
TGTGCCAGCAGCCCGGGACAGGGCGGTGAAAAACTGTTTTTT | CASSPGQGGEKLFF | TRBD1 | TRBJ1-4 | TRBV7-2 | -
TGTGCCAGCAGACCAGCGGGGAGCTCCTACGAGCAGTACTTC | CASRPAGSSYEQYF | TRBD2 | TRBJ2-7 | TRBV7-2 | once
TGTGCCAGCAGCTTAGAACGCCCACATGAGCAGTTCTTC | CASSLERPHEQFF | - | TRBJ2-1 | TRBV11-2 | -
TGTGCCAGCAGCTTGCCCGGAATCTTCTATGGCTACACCTTC | CASSLPGIFYGYTF | - | TRBJ1-2 | TRBV5-4 | -
TGTGCCAGCAGTGTTTCGGATTTGCAGCCCCAGCATTTT | CASSVSDLQPQHF | - | TRBJ1-5 | TRBV2 | once
TGTGCCAGCAGTTCCCTGGGAGGAAGGATAGTGGAAGCTTTCTTT | CASSSLGGRIVEAFF | - | TRBJ1-1 | TRBV6-5 | few
TGTGCCAGCAGTTACATCCAGGGGAGAAACGAGCAGTACTTC | CASSYIQGRNEQYF | - | TRBJ2-7 | TRBV6-5 | -
TGTGCCAGCAGTCCCCACTCGACAGTGAGCTATGGCTACACCTTC | CASSPHSTVSYGYTF | - | TRBJ1-2 | TRBV28 | -
TGTGCCATCAGTCCGGACAGGGGCTATGGCTACACCTTC | CAISPDRGYGYTF | TRBD1 | TRBJ1-2 | TRBV10-3 | -
TGTGCCAGCAGCTTAGATGGCGGGAGGGTGAATGAGCAGTTCTTC | CASSLDGGRVNEQFF | TRBD2 | TRBJ2-1 | TRBV7-9 | few